Listed below are T cell receptor beta chains from one sample, sequenced in a study of molecular identifiers for immune sequencing clone quantification. TCRdb fed the PCR reads into MiXCR, producing one record per CDR3 protein. The sample records over 55,000 distinct CDR3 sequences, around 17% being singletons. The sequencing sample was made of naive CD8+ T cells from blood, with Jurkat cell RNA spiked in. These receptors all come from a human donor in good health. Some libraries in this study had Jurkat cell RNA spiked in. The CDR3 runs from the conserved cysteine through the conserved F or W. A D gene is named only where the DNA matches it firmly. Not all rows give a size; the values are once, few, many and, for expanded clones, a class.

j_call: TRBJ2-3
v_call: TRBV5-4
d_call: TRBD2
clone_size: many
cdr3_nt: TGTGCCAGCAGCCGGTGGGGACTAGCGGGCGGAAGGCCCCCTTATACGCAGTATTTT
cdr3_aa: CASSRWGLAGGRPPYTQYF

j_call: TRBJ1-5
v_call: TRBV19
d_call: TRBD1
clone_size: .
cdr3_nt: TGTGCCAGTAGTATGTGGGACAGTAATCGGCCCCGGCATTTT
cdr3_aa: CASSMWDSNRPRHF

j_call: TRBJ2-1
v_call: TRBV2
d_call: TRBD2
clone_size: .
cdr3_nt: TGTGCCAGCAGTGCCACCGCCCGACTAGCGGGAGATCATGAGCAGTTCTTC
cdr3_aa: CASSATARLAGDHEQFF

j_call: TRBJ2-1
v_call: TRBV6-5
d_call: .
clone_size: many
cdr3_nt: TGTGCCAGCAGTTACTCACCCAGGGGACCCAATGAGCAGTTCTTC
cdr3_aa: CASSYSPRGPNEQFF

j_call: TRBJ2-3
v_call: TRBV27
d_call: .
clone_size: many
cdr3_nt: TGTGCCAGCAGTGTGAACCGGGACCTGGGGCCAGATACGCAGTATTTT
cdr3_aa: CASSVNRDLGPDTQYF

j_call: TRBJ2-3
v_call: TRBV2
d_call: .
clone_size: many
cdr3_nt: TGTGCCAGCATGGTCCCCGCTACTGCTACGCAGTATTTT
cdr3_aa: CASMVPATATQYF

j_call: TRBJ2-7
v_call: TRBV7-9
d_call: TRBD1
clone_size: many
cdr3_nt: TGTGCCAGCAGCTTGAATGTTCTCGGGACAGGACCCTCGGACGAGCAGTACTTC
cdr3_aa: CASSLNVLGTGPSDEQYF

j_call: TRBJ2-5
v_call: TRBV28
d_call: .
clone_size: many
cdr3_nt: TGTGCCAGCAGTTTACGCAGGGAGGAGCGAGAGACCCAGTACTTC
cdr3_aa: CASSLRREERETQYF

j_call: TRBJ1-2
v_call: TRBV4-1
d_call: TRBD1
clone_size: many
cdr3_nt: TGCGCCAGCAGCCAAGCCCCCGAAGCCGGGACAGGGGGTAATGGCTACACCTTC
cdr3_aa: CASSQAPEAGTGGNGYTF

j_call: TRBJ2-3
v_call: TRBV4-2
d_call: .
clone_size: many
cdr3_nt: TGTGCCAGCAGCCAAGGCGAGGGACGCACAGATACGCAGTATTTT
cdr3_aa: CASSQGEGRTDTQYF

j_call: TRBJ2-3
v_call: TRBV6-1
d_call: TRBD2
clone_size: many
cdr3_nt: TGTGCCAGCAGTGAATTGAGCGGGACTAGCACAGATACGCAGTATTTT
cdr3_aa: CASSELSGTSTDTQYF

j_call: TRBJ2-7
v_call: TRBV12-3/TRBV12-4
d_call: .
clone_size: few
cdr3_nt: TGTGCCAGCAGCTCCGGGACAAACCTCTACGAGCAGTACTTC
cdr3_aa: CASSSGTNLYEQYF

j_call: TRBJ2-2
v_call: TRBV4-2
d_call: .
clone_size: .
cdr3_nt: TGTGCCAGCAGCCAAGGACGGGGACCACTGTGGACGAACACCGGGGAGCTGTTTTTT
cdr3_aa: CASSQGRGPLWTNTGELFF

j_call: TRBJ2-2
v_call: TRBV28
d_call: .
clone_size: many
cdr3_nt: TGTGCCAGCAGTTTAACATCGCTAGGGCCCGGGGAGCTGTTTTTT
cdr3_aa: CASSLTSLGPGELFF

j_call: TRBJ2-7
v_call: TRBV7-6
d_call: .
clone_size: many
cdr3_nt: TGTGCCAGCAGCTTAGAGTTGTCCTACGAGCAGTACTTC
cdr3_aa: CASSLELSYEQYF

j_call: TRBJ1-1
v_call: TRBV15
d_call: TRBD1
clone_size: many
cdr3_nt: TGTGCCACCAGCCCAGGGGGGGGGGGCTACACTGAAGCTTTCTTT
cdr3_aa: CATSPGGGGYTEAFF

j_call: TRBJ2-5
v_call: TRBV12-5
d_call: TRBD1
clone_size: few
cdr3_nt: TGTGCTAGTGGCCAAACAGGGGTCGAGACCCAGTACTTC
cdr3_aa: CASGQTGVETQYF

j_call: TRBJ2-3
v_call: TRBV7-8
d_call: .
clone_size: medium-sized
cdr3_nt: TGTGCCAGCAGCTTAAGTCGACTAATTTTCACAGATACGCAGTATTTT
cdr3_aa: CASSLSRLIFTDTQYF

j_call: TRBJ1-2
v_call: TRBV29-1
d_call: .
clone_size: .
cdr3_nt: TGCAGCGTTGTAGAACTGGGGCCCTTTAACTATGGCTACACCTTC
cdr3_aa: CSVVELGPFNYGYTF

j_call: TRBJ2-1
v_call: TRBV20-1
d_call: TRBD2
clone_size: .
cdr3_nt: TGCAGTGCTAGAGATCTCGCGGCTAGCGGGAGCTCCTACCATGAGCAGTTCTTC
cdr3_aa: CSARDLAASGSSYHEQFF

j_call: TRBJ2-1
v_call: TRBV13
d_call: .
clone_size: .
cdr3_nt: TGTGCCAGCAGCCTGGGGAGAACTTGGGAGGAAACCTACAATGAGCAGTTCTTC
cdr3_aa: CASSLGRTWEETYNEQFF

j_call: TRBJ2-1
v_call: TRBV6-5
d_call: .
clone_size: few
cdr3_nt: TGTGCCAGCAGTCACCGGGACGCGAATGAGCAGTTCTTC
cdr3_aa: CASSHRDANEQFF

j_call: TRBJ2-1
v_call: TRBV11-2
d_call: TRBD1
clone_size: many
cdr3_nt: TGTGCCAGCAGGGCCCCGACAGGGTTCGATGAGCAGTTCTTC
cdr3_aa: CASRAPTGFDEQFF

j_call: TRBJ2-2
v_call: TRBV30
d_call: TRBD2
clone_size: few
cdr3_nt: TGTGCCCGCCCAGCGGGAGCCGGCACCGGGGAGCTGTTTTTT
cdr3_aa: CARPAGAGTGELFF

j_call: TRBJ1-1
v_call: TRBV12-3/TRBV12-4
d_call: .
clone_size: .
cdr3_nt: TGTGCCAGCAGACGGGACACTCAGAACACTGAAGCTTTCTTT
cdr3_aa: CASRRDTQNTEAFF

j_call: TRBJ2-7
v_call: TRBV20-1
d_call: TRBD2
clone_size: many
cdr3_nt: TGCACCACCAAACGCGGGGGAACTGTCTACGAGCAGTACTTC
cdr3_aa: CTTKRGGTVYEQYF

j_call: TRBJ1-2
v_call: TRBV6-5
d_call: TRBD1
clone_size: many
cdr3_nt: TGTGCCAGCAGTTCCTATGTAGGACAGGGCTGGGTCTATGGCTACACCTTC
cdr3_aa: CASSSYVGQGWVYGYTF

j_call: TRBJ2-3
v_call: TRBV28
d_call: .
clone_size: many
cdr3_nt: TGTGCCAGCAGTTTCGGTCTGAGCACAGATACGCAGTATTTT
cdr3_aa: CASSFGLSTDTQYF

j_call: TRBJ2-1
v_call: TRBV5-1
d_call: .
clone_size: many
cdr3_nt: TGCGCCAGCAGGATTACTTCAGGGTTTAATGAGCAGTTCTTC
cdr3_aa: CASRITSGFNEQFF

j_call: TRBJ1-5
v_call: TRBV13
d_call: .
clone_size: many
cdr3_nt: TGTGCCAGCAGCTCTAGGACGGAGAATCAGCCCCAGCATTTT
cdr3_aa: CASSSRTENQPQHF

j_call: TRBJ2-7
v_call: TRBV7-8
d_call: .
clone_size: .
cdr3_nt: TGTGCCAGCAGCTCCGCGGCGGGTGGCGAGCAGTACTTC
cdr3_aa: CASSSAAGGEQYF

j_call: TRBJ2-1
v_call: TRBV19
d_call: .
clone_size: few
cdr3_nt: TGTGCCAGTAGTATGACAAACTACAATGAGCAGTTCTTC
cdr3_aa: CASSMTNYNEQFF

j_call: TRBJ2-6
v_call: TRBV20-1
d_call: TRBD1
clone_size: few
cdr3_nt: TGCAGTGCTAGGGTGACAGGGGGGGGGGGGGCCAACGTCCTGACTTTC
cdr3_aa: CSARVTGGGGANVLTF

j_call: TRBJ2-1
v_call: TRBV7-9
d_call: .
clone_size: many
cdr3_nt: TGTGCCAGCAGCTCGACTAGTAGTGCACGTGGTGAGCAGTTCTTC
cdr3_aa: CASSSTSSARGEQFF

j_call: TRBJ2-1
v_call: TRBV6-5
d_call: .
clone_size: .
cdr3_nt: TGTGCCAGCAGTTACTCTAGCGGAGCCTACAATGAGCAGTTCTTC
cdr3_aa: CASSYSSGAYNEQFF

j_call: TRBJ2-1
v_call: TRBV7-9
d_call: .
clone_size: .
cdr3_nt: TGCGCCAGCAGGATTCCCGGGAGCGCGGGTTCGTTCTTC
cdr3_aa: CASRIPGSAGSFF

j_call: TRBJ2-7
v_call: TRBV7-6
d_call: TRBD2
clone_size: many
cdr3_nt: TGTGCCAGCAGCTTAGCGGCGGGGGGACGCTACGAGCAGTACTTC
cdr3_aa: CASSLAAGGRYEQYF

j_call: TRBJ1-5
v_call: TRBV19
d_call: TRBD1
clone_size: many
cdr3_nt: TGTGCCAGTAGTATCCGGGACAGATACCATCAGCCCCAGCATTTT
cdr3_aa: CASSIRDRYHQPQHF

j_call: TRBJ2-1
v_call: TRBV3-1
d_call: .
clone_size: many
cdr3_nt: TGTGCCAGCAGCCTTTCACTCGTACGGGAGCAGTTCTTC
cdr3_aa: CASSLSLVREQFF

j_call: TRBJ2-2
v_call: TRBV11-2
d_call: TRBD2
clone_size: many
cdr3_nt: TGTGCCAGCAGCCCCCCCCTAGCGGGTGAATTCACCGGGGAGCTGTTTTTT
cdr3_aa: CASSPPLAGEFTGELFF

j_call: TRBJ2-7
v_call: TRBV24-1
d_call: TRBD1
clone_size: .
cdr3_nt: TGTGCCACCAGTGAAATTGGGGACAGCTCCTACGAGCAGTACTTC
cdr3_aa: CATSEIGDSSYEQYF

j_call: TRBJ1-1
v_call: TRBV2
d_call: .
clone_size: many
cdr3_nt: TGTGCCAGCATCAACGGGCTGAACACTGAAGCTTTCTTT
cdr3_aa: CASINGLNTEAFF